These 12 T cell receptor beta chains originate from one sample sequenced in a study of T cell repertoires in cytomegalovirus infection. In TCRdb, the reads were re-called with MiXCR into one record per CDR3 protein. Of roughly 920,000 distinct CDR3 sequences detected, approximately 31% appear once; the ten largest clones hold under 15%. The antigens these receptors bind are not known. The source material was cultured CD8+ T cells from PBMCs, sampled from culture after CMV antigen stimulation. These TCRs come from a human donor in good health (CMV status not recorded). Some clones in this sample may be carry-over from other donors' samples.

As to this clonotype: A much larger clone differs by one base, so this may be a read error. The chain combines TRBV7-6 with TRBJ2-7, with D perhaps assigned TRBD1 or TRBD2 (5 bases each). V was trimmed by 7 bases and J by 2 bases, leaving 15 bases between them. Germline V CDR1 and CDR2: SGHVS, FNYEAQ. The CDR3 loop spans 14 amino acids. This chain's CDR3 is CASTPLVGPYEQYV. The CDR3 DNA reads TGTGCCAGCACCCCCTTGGTGGGACCCTACGAGCAGTACGTC.

This clonotype was detected ten times or more. The chain combines TRBV7-6 with TRBJ2-1, with a weak D call TRBD1 (5 bases). CDR1 is SGHVS, CDR2 FNYEAQ, per germline. Trimming left V 1 base short and J 3 bases short, with 19 bases between. This CDR3 has 18 amino acids. DNA of the CDR3: TGTGCCAGCAGCTTAGGACCCCTCCGAGACAGACACTACAATGAGCAGTTCTTC. Residues: CASSLGPLRDRHYNEQFF. Supplemented by reference TRBV7-6 and TRBJ2-1, the full variable domain reads GAGVSQSPRYKVTKRGQDVALRCDPISGHVSLYWYRQALGQGPEFLTYFNYEAQQDKSGLPNDRFSAERPEGSISTLTIQRTEQRDSAMYRCASSLGPLRDRHYNEQFFGPGTRLTVL.

This chain links TRBV29-1 with TRBJ1-2; D ambiguous. Germline assignment: CDR1 SQVTM and CDR2 ANQGSEA. V lost 0 bases and J 3 bases, leaving 17 bases between the germline ends. The CDR3 covers 16 residues. The CDR3: CSVEDPKAWADYGYTF. The CDR3 DNA reads TGCAGCGTTGAAGATCCGAAAGCCTGGGCTGACTATGGCTACACCTTC.

The table lists this clonotype with a count of one. The genes are TRBV29-1 and TRBJ2-4, with 7 bases that match TRBD1. Germline V CDR1 and CDR2: SQVTM, ANQGSEA. Losses at the gene ends were 0 bases for V and 0 bases for J; bases not matched to a gene: 11. CDR3 length equals 18 residues. CDR3 DNA sequence: TGCAGCGTTGAAGATCGAGACAGGGTATTAGAAGCCAAAAACATTCAGTACTTC. Translated: CSVEDRDRVLEAKNIQYF.

The gene calls are TRBV7-9 and TRBJ1-1; 8 bases are a match to TRBD1. This CDR3 has 12 residues. From germline, CDR1 is SEHNR and CDR2 FQNEAQ (reference sequence). Trimming removed 6 bases from V and 8 bases from J; junction bases left unmatched: 5. Here the CDR3 DNA reads TGTGCCAGCAGGTGGACAGGGCGGGAAGCTTTCTTT. Protein: CASRWTGREAFF.

This clonotype was detected a few times. The chain is built from TRBV12-3 or TRBV12-4 and TRBJ2-1; TRBD1 aligns across 7 bases. The CDR3 loop spans 18 amino acids. J was trimmed by 4 bases and V by 6 bases; bases with no gene match: 18. The CDR3 sequence is CASSLRTGPSDPYNEQFF. The CDR3 region has the DNA TGTGCCAGCAGCTTACGGACAGGTCCCTCTGACCCGTACAATGAGCAGTTCTTC.

The rearrangement joins TRBV10-3 to TRBJ2-2, with 7 nucleotides matching TRBD1. Trimming removed 11 bases from V and 1 base from J; junction bases left unmatched: 4. The CDR3 sequence is 13 residues long. Per the germline V gene, CDR1 is ENHRY and CDR2 is SYGVKD. CDR3 nucleotide sequence: TGTGCCGTACGGGACAGGAACACCGGGGAGCTGTTTTTT. Translated: CAVRDRNTGELFF.

The rearrangement links TRBV7-6 to TRBJ2-3; 10 bases agree with TRBD2. Germline V gene data show CDR1 as SGHVS and CDR2 as FNYEAQ. The CDR3 extends over 16 amino acids. The V and J ends lost 1 base and 3 bases, in that order; junction bases with no gene match: 4. This CDR3 is CASSLESGGATDTQYF. The CDR3, as DNA: TGTGCCAGCAGCTTAGAGAGCGGGGGGGCGACAGATACGCAGTATTTT.

With regard to this clonotype: One end of the junction fails to match germline, which may point to a read error. The chain carries TRBV4-1 and TRBJ2-7; D uncertain. This CDR3 contains 13 residues. The germline gives CDR1 MGHRA, CDR2 YSYEKL. CDR3 bases: TGTGCCAGCAGCGATGACCCACTCTACGAGCAGTACTTC. It is translated as CASSDDPLYEQYF.

The chain joins TRBV27 to TRBJ1-5; D possibly corresponds to TRBD1 (6 bases). Trimming cost V 3 bases and J 4 bases, with 10 bases left between them. CDR1 and CDR2 from the germline V gene are MNHEY and SMNVEV (reference sequence). This CDR3 region has 14 residues. CDR3 in DNA: TGTGCCAGCAGTTTCGGGACACGGAATCAGCCCCAGCATTTT. Its protein product is CASSFGTRNQPQHF.

The chain combines TRBV6-2 or TRBV6-3 with TRBJ2-7, with a weak D call TRBD2 (6 bases). The CDR3 totals 15 residues. Germline V gives CDR1 MNHEY, CDR2 SVGEGT. Deletions cut 0 bases from V and 3 bases from J, with 12 bases between. The CDR3 DNA reads TGTGCCAGCAGTTACTCCTCTAGCGCCGACTACGAGCAGTACGTC. Amino acid sequence: CASSYSSSADYEQYV.

The genes are TRBV4-1 and TRBJ2-7; either TRBD1 or TRBD2 may supply D (5 bases each). The germline V gene encodes CDR1 MGHRA and CDR2 YSYEKL. The CDR3 has 12 amino acids. Trimming took 3 bases from V and 7 from J, leaving 10 bases between them. CDR3 region: CASSQGTREQYF. CDR3 DNA: TGCGCCAGCAGCCAGGGGACGAGGGAGCAGTACTTC.